The sequence of this TCR beta chain was determined in a study of shared clonotypes between healthy human individuals. Study context: CD4 naive cells filled three plates per donor, CD4 memory three, CD8 naive two and CD8 memory one.

Method: immunoSEQ multiplex PCR; TCRdb's copy keeps in-frame clones and lacks some. The sample lists millions of clones, roughly 94% occurring once. CDR3 size: 13 residues. V was cut by 4 bases and J by 0 bases, with 7 bases left in between. Germline V gives CDR1 SQVTM, CDR2 ANQGSEA. Regarding this clone: Other DNA sequences in this specimen translate into the identical CDR3.

The sequence came from a man between 18 and 35 years old in good health. The sequenced sample consisted of naive CD4+ T cells sorted from blood. This sample's subset: CD45RA+ positively selected. The V call is TRBV29-1, the J call TRBJ1-3; no clear D. The CDR3 reads CSVVGSSGNTIYF. The CDR3 DNA reads TGCAGCGTTGTAGGGAGCTCTGGAAACACCATATATTTT.